This T cell receptor beta chain was profiled in a study of blood T cell repertoires in COVID-19. Overall study context: The United States, Italy and Spain were the sources of the acute and convalescent COVID-19 samples. From T cells, B-cell-depleted T cells, or PBMCs came the material, which was cDNA or gDNA.

Per the germline V gene, CDR1 is SNHLY and CDR2 is FYNNEI. This CDR3 is built from 15 residues. Trimming took 6 bases from V and 7 from J; bases not matched to a gene: 15. Original processing methods: Quantification of nucleated cells was approximated via reference gene primer amplification. The repertoire was sequenced with immunoSEQ multiplex PCR; TCRdb's copy has only in-frame clones and lacks some. The D gene and trimming were derived from the DNA, and the V and J assignments and clone size from that table. Counted here are under 250,000 clones, about nine tenths occurring once; the ten biggest clones make up 6.5%.

The sample consisted of peripheral blood. The sequence was obtained from a man in his 60s who had recovered from COVID-19. This chain links TRBV2 with TRBJ2-7; TRBD1 matches at 7 bases. CDR3 bases: TGTGCCAGCAGCCAAAGACAGGGTCCCTGGGATGAGCAGTACTTC. Protein product: CASSQRQGPWDEQYF.